The 20 T cell receptor beta chains below were found in one sample sequenced in a study of post-analysis software for immune sequencing data. TCR beta cDNA libraries had unique molecular identifiers. TCRdb ran MiXCR on the PCR reads and lists one entry per CDR3 protein. The data show roughly 870,000 distinct CDR3 sequences, with approximately 57% seen just once and approximately 4.2% held by the top ten. No antigen has been identified for these receptors. Findings and limits, study-wide: Patients carried five TRBV segments more frequently than controls did, and TRBV5-6, TRBV5-1 and TRBV20-1 were among them.

The sample taken for sequencing was blood. Receptor source: a girl aged 10 to 17 with multiple sclerosis.

V gene TRBV6-5 combines with J gene TRBJ2-7; 8 bases align to TRBD1. The CDR3 is made up of 15 amino acids. In germline, CDR1 is MNHEY, CDR2 SVGAGI. V shed 6 bases and J 0 bases; nucleotides not matched to a gene: 7. Here the CDR3 DNA reads TGTGCCAGCAGGAAGCGACAGGGGATCTCCTACGAGCAGTACTTC. This gives the protein CASRKRQGISYEQYF.

This chain connects TRBV5-1 to TRBJ1-1; TRBD1 agrees at 10 bases. Losses at the gene ends were 0 bases for V and 0 bases for J; bases not matched to a gene: 5. Germline CDR1 reads SGHRS; CDR2 reads YFSETQ. The CDR3 spans 17 residues. In DNA, the CDR3 is TGCGCCAGCAGCTTGGCGGGGACAGGGGTTCTGAACACTGAAGCTTTCTTT. Residues: CASSLAGTGVLNTEAFF.

The chain uses TRBV6-6 and TRBJ2-3; TRBD2 is a possible D gene (5 bases). The V and J ends lost 5 bases and 5 bases respectively, with 17 bases between them. The CDR3 totals 15 residues. CDR1 and CDR2 (germline): MNHNY, SVGAGI (reference sequence). The CDR3: CASSLSERALDTQYF. The CDR3 DNA follows: TGTGCCAGCAGTCTTAGCGAGAGGGCCCTAGATACGCAGTATTTT.

The chain uses TRBV6-1 and TRBJ2-1; TRBD1 matches at 8 bases. J gave up 1 base and V 2 bases, and 7 bases lay outside the gene matches. This CDR3 is built from 17 residues. The germline gives CDR1 MNHNS, CDR2 SASEGT. The CDR3 nucleotides are TGTGCCAGCAGTGAACTCCCGACAGGGGCTTCCTACAATGAGCAGTTCTTC. It encodes CASSELPTGASYNEQFF.

The chain has TRBV10-3 and TRBJ2-5; TRBD2 agrees at 10 bases. The length of the CDR3 is 16 residues. Trimming took 6 bases from V and 0 from J; bases not matched to a gene: 7. Germline V gene data show CDR1 as ENHRY and CDR2 as SYGVKD. DNA for the CDR3: TGTGCCATCAGAGGGACTAGCGCAGGGTACCAAGAGACCCAGTACTTC. Translated: CAIRGTSAGYQETQYF.

This clonotype was detected only a few times. The V and J genes are TRBV20-1 and TRBJ2-7; 9 bases are a match to TRBD1. The junction had 8 bases not matched to a gene; V was cut back by 5 bases and J by 3 bases. The CDR3 contains 14 residues. Germline CDR1 is DFQATT and CDR2 is SNEGSKA (reference sequence). The CDR3: CSAAGQGLYYEQYF. CDR3 DNA: TGCAGTGCTGCGGGACAGGGCTTATACTACGAGCAGTACTTC.

Regarding this clonotype: One end of the junction fails to match germline, which may point to a read error. The V gene is TRBV7-3, the J gene TRBJ2-1; D gene unclear. CDR3 length equals 15 residues. Germline V gives CDR1 SGHTA, CDR2 FQGTGA. CDR3 residues: CAGSLGPSITNEQFF. The CDR3 DNA reads as TGTGCCGGCAGCTTAGGGCCCTCAATTACCAATGAGCAGTTCTTC. Variable domain in full (rest from reference TRBV7-3 and TRBJ2-1): GAGVSQTPSNKVTEKGKYVELRCDPISGHTALYWYRQSLGQGPEFLIYFQGTGAADDSGLPNDRFFAVRPEGSVSTLKIQRTERGDSAVYLCAGSLGPSITNEQFFGPGTRLTVL.

This clonotype was detected once. The chain has TRBV12-3 or TRBV12-4 and TRBJ2-7; D possibly corresponds to TRBD1 (5 bases). Trimming pared 8 bases from V and 0 bases from J, leaving 8 bases between. CDR3 length: 12 amino acids. CDR3 coding DNA: TGTGCCAGCTGGACACCCTCCTACGAGCAGTACTTC. Its protein is CASWTPSYEQYF.

This clonotype was seen more than once but under ten times. The rearrangement links TRBV12-3 or TRBV12-4 to TRBJ2-7, with 9 bases matching TRBD1. Trimming at V came to 5 bases and at J to 7 bases, leaving 9 bases not matched to a gene. This CDR3 is built from 14 residues. CDR3 nucleotide sequence: TGTGCCAGCAGTATGACAGGGGGAGTGGTAGAGCAGTACTTC. Translation: CASSMTGGVVEQYF.

This clonotype was seen more than once but under ten times. The rearrangement links TRBV15 to TRBJ2-1, with TRBD2 matching 8 bases. The CDR3 consists of 15 residues. The V gene's germline CDR1 is LNHNV and CDR2 YYDKDF (reference sequence). V was pared by 1 base and J by 13 bases, with 12 bases of the junction left unmatched. The CDR3 DNA is TGTGCCACCAGCAGAGCTAGCGGGCCCCAGGTTGGTCAGTTCTTC. It translates to CATSRASGPQVGQFF.

This chain joins TRBV6-5 and TRBJ2-1, with D hard to call. This CDR3 region has 14 residues. The V and J ends lost 0 bases and 5 bases respectively, with 8 bases between them. Germline values: CDR1 MNHEY, CDR2 SVGAGI. Written as DNA, the CDR3 is TGTGCCAGCAGTTACTCCACAGCGAACAATGAGCAGTTCTTC. This sequence encodes CASSYSTANNEQFF.

The chain combines TRBV25-1 with TRBJ2-7; a possible D gene is TRBD1 (6 bases). Trimming cost V 6 bases and J 2 bases, with 17 bases left between them. The CDR3 contains 15 residues. CDR1 is MGHDK and CDR2 is SYGVNS in the germline V gene. CDR3 in amino acids: CASSPTGTPTYEQYF. The CDR3 DNA sequence: TGTGCCAGCAGCCCAACCGGGACACCAACCTACGAGCAGTACTTC.

The chain links TRBV20-1 to TRBJ1-5; 8 positions agree with TRBD1. The germline V gene has CDR1 DFQATT and CDR2 SNEGSKA (reference sequence). The CDR3 totals 14 residues. The V segment lost 0 bases and the J segment 6 bases; nucleotides outside the gene matches: 4. CDR3 sequence reads: CSAREDRGLQPQHF. The CDR3 nucleotides read TGCAGTGCTAGAGAAGACAGGGGTCTTCAGCCCCAGCATTTT.

The CDR3, as DNA: TGCAGTGCTAGAAAAGTAGCGGGGGGCTACAATGAGCAGTTCTTC. Translation: CSARKVAGGYNEQFF. The chain has TRBV20-1 and TRBJ2-1, with 10 bases aligning to TRBD2. CDR1 and CDR2 from the germline V gene are DFQATT and SNEGSKA (reference sequence). CDR3 length: 15 amino acids. V trimming: 2 bases; J trimming: 3 bases; junction bases outside the gene matches: 4.

The CDR3, as DNA: TGTGCCAGCAGGAGTCGGGGGAGCTCCTACAATGAGCAGTTCTTC. This codes for CASRSRGSSYNEQFF. V gene TRBV4-2 combines with J gene TRBJ2-1; tentative D call: TRBD2 (6 bases). V lost 6 bases, J lost 0 bases, and 12 bases lay in between. The germline V gene encodes CDR1 LGHNA and CDR2 YNFKEQ. CDR3 length equals 15 residues.

This chain joins TRBV5-1 and TRBJ2-7, with D possibly being TRBD2 (6 bases). This CDR3 has 15 residues. Germline V lookup: CDR1 SGHRS, CDR2 YFSETQ. The V end lost 4 bases, the J end lost 0 bases, and 14 bases lay between the germline ends. The CDR3 DNA sequence: TGCGCCAGCAGCCCTACGGTCGGGAGCTCCTACGAGCAGTACTTC. This codes for CASSPTVGSSYEQYF.

V usage is TRBV12-5 and J usage is TRBJ2-1; 8 bases fit TRBD2. Germline assignment: CDR1 LGHNT and CDR2 FRNRAP. This CDR3 is 15 amino acids long. With 0 bases clipped from V and 7 bases from J, the junction kept 5 bases outside the gene matches. CDR3 DNA sequence: TGTGCTAGTGGTTTGGTGCGGACTAGCCGGAATGAGCAGTTCTTC. It yields the protein CASGLVRTSRNEQFF.

This clonotype was picked up many times. The chain employs TRBV15 and TRBJ2-1, with 9 nucleotides matching TRBD1. Losses at the gene ends were 1 base for V and 7 bases for J; bases not matched to a gene: 8. This CDR3 spans 16 amino acids. The germline V gene encodes CDR1 LNHNV and CDR2 YYDKDF (reference sequence). In nucleotides, the CDR3 is TGTGCCACCAGCAGAGCCACCGGGACAGGGTTTAATGAGCAGTTCTTC. Translating it yields CATSRATGTGFNEQFF.

This clonotype has a count of ten or more. This chain joins TRBV12-3 or TRBV12-4 and TRBJ2-5; D is unresolved. V was trimmed by 4 bases and J by 5 bases, leaving 8 bases between them. CDR3 length: 12 residues. The DNA for the CDR3 is TGTGCCAGCAGTTGGCATTTGGAGACCCAGTACTTC. This sequence encodes CASSWHLETQYF.

This clonotype was observed a handful of times. This chain joins TRBV5-1 and TRBJ2-3; D might be TRBD2 (6 bases). The CDR3 has 15 residues. CDR1 and CDR2 from the germline V gene are SGHRS and YFSETQ. Trimming cost V 4 bases and J 8 bases, with 20 bases left between them. The CDR3 bases are TGCGCCAGCAGCGCCCAAGCTGGGACTGCGATTACGCAGTATTTT. It translates to CASSAQAGTAITQYF.